One sample yielded the 29 T cell receptor beta chains listed below, sequenced in a study of spatial heterogeneity in lung cancer. These receptors' targets are unknown. Study findings and constraints: Tracking of tumor mutation counts was seen in expanded intratumoral alpha and beta TCR counts.

Using its own MiXCR run on the 5' RACE reads, TCRdb lists one record per CDR3 protein. The sample has fewer than 20,000 distinct CDR3 sequences, 6.5% to 8% seen once. Time point indicated: sample taken at primary tumor resection. The source material was lung tumor tissue, sampled at surgery. All receptors come from a female donor with early-stage non-small cell lung cancer.

Ten or more counts support this clonotype. Within a library made for alpha chains, this beta chain is off target, and its count is uninformative. The V gene is TRBV19, the J gene TRBJ2-5; TRBD2 agrees at 8 bases. The germline V gene encodes CDR1 LNHDA and CDR2 SQIVND (reference sequence). This CDR3 has 15 residues. Trimming cost V 5 bases and J 5 bases; bases outside gene matches: 10. CDR3 region: CASSDPGLVSETQYF. The CDR3, as DNA: TGTGCCAGTAGTGATCCGGGACTAGTCAGTGAGACCCAGTACTTC. The full variable domain, completed using reference TRBV19 and TRBJ2-5, is DGGITQSPKYLFRKEGQNVTLSCEQNLNHDAMYWYRQDPGQGLRLIYYSQIVNDFQKGDIAEGYSVSREKKESFPLTVTSAQKNPTAFYLCASSDPGLVSETQYFGPGTRLLVL.

This clonotype was recorded many times. In a library made to pick up alpha chains, this beta chain is a stray read with a size that means little. The chain couples TRBV20-1 to TRBJ2-7, with D possibly matching TRBD1 (6 bases). Germline CDR1 DFQATT, CDR2 SNEGSKA (reference sequence). V was shortened by 6 bases and J by 5 bases, with 20 bases between the two germline ends. The CDR3 contains 14 residues. DNA of the CDR3: TGCAGTGCGACAGACAGGTCCCTTAGGGACGAGCAGTACTTC. Protein sequence: CSATDRSLRDEQYF.

A note on this clonotype: As an off-target read in a library built for alpha chains, this beta chain has a frequency of little significance. V and J are TRBV12-3 or TRBV12-4 and TRBJ1-6; TRBD1 is a possible D gene (5 bases). The V and J ends lost 6 bases and 12 bases respectively, with 15 bases between them. This CDR3 region has 13 residues. The CDR3 sequence: CASSVRDGGPLHF. The CDR3 DNA reads TGTGCCAGCAGCGTCCGGGACGGAGGACCCCTCCACTTT.

This clonotype was found many times. A library prepared for alpha chains yielded this beta chain as an off-target read; its size is of little meaning. The V gene is TRBV2, the J gene TRBJ1-2; D is uncertain. Germline lookup yields CDR1 SNHLY and CDR2 FYNNEI. The germline V and J ends were trimmed by 6 bases and 7 bases, with 12 bases remaining between them. This CDR3 spans 12 amino acids. In nucleotides, the CDR3 is TGTGCCAGCAGCGCGGAAGGGTTTGGCTACACCTTC. This encodes CASSAEGFGYTF.

This clonotype was seen at least ten times. Because the library targeted alpha chains, this beta chain is an off-target read whose size means little. V and J are TRBV6-2 or TRBV6-3 and TRBJ1-1, with TRBD1 matching over 8 bases. The germline V gene encodes CDR1 MNHEY and CDR2 SVGEGT. This CDR3 spans 14 amino acids. Trimming cost V 6 bases and J 0 bases; bases outside gene matches: 3. The CDR3 DNA sequence: TGTGCCAGCAGGGACAGGGTCATGAACACTGAAGCTTTCTTT. It translates to CASRDRVMNTEAFF.

This clonotype was seen more than once but under ten times. Found in a library prepared for alpha chains, this beta chain is an off-target read, and its abundance has little meaning. This sequence joins TRBV20-1 and TRBJ2-1; D is tentatively TRBD1 or TRBD2 (5 bases each). This CDR3 is built from 14 residues. From germline, CDR1 is DFQATT and CDR2 SNEGSKA (reference sequence). V was clipped by 3 bases and J by 8 bases, with 17 bases between them. The CDR3 DNA reads as TGCAGTGCTAGCACCGGGGCCCCCGAGGATGAGCAGTTCTTC. It encodes CSASTGAPEDEQFF.

This clonotype appeared many times. Because this beta chain is a stray read in a library intended to capture alpha chains, its abundance should not be given much weight. The V and J genes are TRBV12-3 or TRBV12-4 and TRBJ2-2; 8 bases align to TRBD2. J was trimmed by 4 bases and V by 6 bases; bases with no gene match: 7. The CDR3 extends over 15 amino acids. In DNA form, the CDR3 reads TGTGCCAGCAGCCGGAGCGGGGGTAGCACCGGGGAGCTGTTTTTT. Its translation: CASSRSGGSTGELFF.

This clonotype has at least ten counts. Since the library was made to target alpha chains, this beta chain is a stray read and its abundance is not meaningful. The chain has TRBV28 and TRBJ1-6, with 7 bases fitting TRBD1. Germline CDR1 MDHEN, CDR2 SYDVKM. The CDR3 covers 14 residues. J was trimmed by 9 bases and V by 3 bases; bases with no gene match: 5. CDR3 in DNA: TGTGCCAGCAGTTTCACAGGGGCGGGTTCACCCCTCCACTTT. It yields the protein CASSFTGAGSPLHF.

In its sample, this clonotype ranks as medium-sized. As an off-target read in a library built for alpha chains, this beta chain has a frequency of little significance. This chain uses TRBV28 with TRBJ1-2; perhaps TRBD1 as D (6 bases). This CDR3 comprises 15 residues. V lost 7 bases to trimming and J lost 0 bases, with 15 bases between them. Germline lookup yields CDR1 MDHEN and CDR2 SYDVKM. The CDR3 sequence: CASILGTLANYGYTF. The CDR3 region has the DNA TGTGCCAGCATCTTGGGGACACTAGCTAACTATGGCTACACCTTC.

On this clonotype: This beta chain lies outside the target of a library built for alpha chains; its clone size means little. The genes are TRBV7-2 and TRBJ1-1, with 7 bases that match TRBD1. The V gene end was trimmed by 0 bases and the J gene end by 4 bases; junction bases not matched to a gene: 14. CDR3 length equals 18 residues. Germline lookup yields CDR1 SGHTA and CDR2 FQGNSA. CDR3: CASSLARTGVRMGTEAFF. CDR3 DNA: TGTGCCAGCAGCTTAGCTCGGACAGGAGTTAGGATGGGCACTGAAGCTTTCTTT.

This clonotype was seen ten or more times. The library was prepared for alpha chains; this beta chain is a stray read, so its frequency means little. The chain's CDR3 is CAIRDRPFTGELFF. The CDR3 DNA is TGTGCCATTCGGGACAGGCCTTTCACCGGGGAGCTGTTTTTT. The chain joins TRBV15 to TRBJ2-2, with TRBD1 matching over 8 bases. CDR3 length equals 14 residues. Looked up from germline, CDR1 is LNHNV and CDR2 is YYDKDF (reference sequence). Trimming at V came to 10 bases and at J to 4 bases, leaving 8 bases not matched to a gene.

Points on this clonotype: This beta chain lies outside the target of a library built for alpha chains; its clone size means little. V is TRBV20-1 and J is TRBJ1-2; D not resolved. The CDR3 totals 12 residues. The V gene's germline CDR1 is DFQATT and CDR2 SNEGSKA (reference sequence). Deletions cut 6 bases from V and 2 bases from J, with 10 bases between. In DNA, the CDR3 is TGCAGTGCCCGCCCGTTAAACTATGGCTACACCTTC. Its translation: CSARPLNYGYTF.

This clonotype was counted at least ten times. The library was prepared for alpha chains; this beta chain is a stray read, so its frequency means little. The genes are TRBV29-1 and TRBJ2-4, with D perhaps given as TRBD1 or TRBD2 (5 bases each). Trimming removed 7 bases at V and 13 bases at J, with 17 bases between. There are 11 residues in the CDR3. Germline CDR1 and CDR2: SQVTM and ANQGSEA. CDR3 in DNA: TGCAGCGGCCGGGACCCAGAACACCAGTACTTC. Amino acid sequence: CSGRDPEHQYF.

This clonotype is labeled medium-sized. Since it is a stray read in a library aimed at alpha chains, this beta chain has a size that is not meaningful. The chain employs TRBV5-1 and TRBJ2-2; 13 nucleotides line up with TRBD2. Unmatched junction bases numbered 12, after V lost 2 bases and J lost 5 bases. Germline CDR1 reads SGHRS; CDR2 reads YFSETQ. The CDR3 has 19 residues. CDR3 coding DNA: TGCGCCAGCAGCTTCTCGACTAGCGGGGGGTCCTGGTTGACCGGGGAGCTGTTTTTT. Translated, it gives CASSFSTSGGSWLTGELFF.

At least ten counts were recorded for this clonotype. As an off-target read in a library built for alpha chains, this beta chain has a frequency of little significance. This chain joins TRBV12-3 or TRBV12-4 and TRBJ1-1; tentative D call: TRBD1 (6 bases). The CDR3 is 14 residues long. V was clipped by 5 bases and J by 0 bases, with 10 bases between them. The CDR3 loop is CASSLTGLNTEAFF. DNA for the CDR3: TGTGCCAGCAGTCTGACAGGCCTGAACACTGAAGCTTTCTTT.

This clonotype was found many times. The size of this beta chain means little, since it is a stray read in a library made for alpha chains. The chain is built from TRBV9 and TRBJ2-3; 8 nucleotides align to TRBD1. Germline V gene lookup returns CDR1 SGDLS and CDR2 YYNGEE. J gave up 3 bases and V 2 bases, and 5 bases lay outside the gene matches. This CDR3 comprises 15 residues. Written as DNA, the CDR3 is TGTGCCAGCAGCGTTGGACAGGGAGGAACAGATACGCAGTATTTT. Translating it yields CASSVGQGGTDTQYF.

This clonotype is classed as medium-sized. The size of this beta chain means little, since it is a stray read in a library made for alpha chains. The V and J genes are TRBV29-1 and TRBJ1-2; TRBD1 is a possible D gene (5 bases). This CDR3 contains 12 residues. V lost 5 bases to trimming and J lost 4 bases, with 11 bases between them. Germline values: CDR1 SQVTM, CDR2 ANQGSEA. The CDR3 DNA reads TGCAGCGTTATCAAGGGGACCTATGGCTACACCTTC. The encoded protein is CSVIKGTYGYTF.

This clonotype was counted at least ten times. In a library made to pick up alpha chains, this beta chain is a stray read with a size that means little. The rearrangement joins TRBV5-1 to TRBJ1-5; 7 bases align to TRBD1. The CDR3 runs 14 residues. Germline lookup yields CDR1 SGHRS and CDR2 YFSETQ. V gave up 3 bases and J gave up 8 bases; unmatched junction bases: 8. The CDR3 coding sequence is TGCGCCAGCAGCTCGCAGGGGGGGCTTGAGCCCCAGCATTTT. It codes for CASSSQGGLEPQHF.

To note about this clonotype: This beta chain is a stray read from a library made for alpha chains; its abundance is not meaningful. The chain recombines TRBV2 with TRBJ1-4; D unclear. Germline-derived CDR1 and CDR2 are SNHLY and FYNNEI. There are 15 residues in the CDR3. Trimming stripped 3 bases from V and 3 bases from J, with 11 bases between. The CDR3 DNA reads TGTGCCAGCAGTGATCTAAGTCAGTCTAATGAAAAACTGTTTTTT. Protein: CASSDLSQSNEKLFF. Full variable domain (outside the CDR3, taken from reference TRBV2 and TRBJ1-4): EPEVTQTPSHQVTQMGQEVILRCVPISNHLYFYWYRQILGQKVEFLVSFYNNEISEKSEIFDDQFSVERPDGSNFTLKIRSTKLEDSAMYFCASSDLSQSNEKLFFGSGTQLSVL.

On this clonotype: The size of this beta chain means little, since it is a stray read in a library made for alpha chains. This chain connects TRBV6-1 to TRBJ2-2; 13 bases align to TRBD2. The V and J ends lost 5 bases and 4 bases, in that order; junction bases with no gene match: 7. Germline V gives CDR1 MNHNS, CDR2 SASEGT. CDR3 length equals 17 residues. The CDR3 sequence is CASSPLAGGPGTGELFF. CDR3 coding DNA: TGTGCCAGCAGTCCACTAGCGGGGGGGCCGGGCACCGGGGAGCTGTTTTTT.

This clonotype was counted many times. This beta chain came through as a stray read in a library set up for alpha chains, and its size says little. The V gene is TRBV5-4, the J gene TRBJ2-7; 10 bases match TRBD1. This CDR3 is 17 amino acids long. The trim removed 0 bases at V and 5 bases at J, leaving 11 bases unmatched. Germline V CDR1 and CDR2: SGHNT, YYREEE (reference sequence). The CDR3 nucleotides read TGTGCCAGCAGCTTGGGGGGATCGGGACAGGGGTTCAACGAGCAGTACTTC. It translates to CASSLGGSGQGFNEQYF.

This clonotype was counted ten times or more. Since the library was made to target alpha chains, this beta chain is a stray read and its abundance is not meaningful. The genes are TRBV5-1 and TRBJ2-4, with TRBD1 matching 10 bases. The V gene's germline CDR1 is SGHRS and CDR2 YFSETQ. The CDR3 spans 16 residues. J gave up 4 bases and V 2 bases, and 6 bases lay outside the gene matches. The CDR3 DNA reads as TGCGCCAGCAGCTTTACCGGGGGACAGGGGAAAAACATTCAGTACTTC. Translated: CASSFTGGQGKNIQYF.

The table lists this clonotype with many counts. The library was designed around alpha chains, so this beta chain is a stray read whose abundance carries little weight. The chain links TRBV28 to TRBJ2-7, with D possibly matching TRBD1 (6 bases). The V gene lost 3 bases and the J gene lost 2 bases, with 11 bases spanning the gap. The CDR3 contains 14 residues. Per the germline V gene, CDR1 is MDHEN and CDR2 is SYDVKM. As DNA, the CDR3 is TGTGCCAGCAGTTTGTTCGGACAGACCTACGAGCAGTACTTC. Residues: CASSLFGQTYEQYF.

This clonotype was detected many times. This beta chain slipped into a library made for alpha chains as a stray read, so its size is not meaningful. The rearrangement uses TRBV5-1 and TRBJ1-1; 10 bases line up with TRBD1. The germline V gene encodes CDR1 SGHRS and CDR2 YFSETQ. This CDR3 comprises 15 residues. V shed 2 bases, J shed 2 bases, and the junction held 3 bases outside the gene matches. In nucleotides, the CDR3 is TGCGCCAGCAGCTTCGGGGACAGGGGAAACACTGAAGCTTTCTTT. Its protein is CASSFGDRGNTEAFF.

This clonotype was seen repeatedly, ten times or more. Little can be read into the size of this beta chain, an off-target read in a library designed for alpha chains. The chain recombines TRBV4-2 with TRBJ1-2, with D unclear. Germline loops: CDR1 LGHNA, CDR2 YNFKEQ. V lost 0 bases to trimming and J lost 6 bases, with 14 bases between them. The CDR3 has 15 amino acids. This chain's CDR3 is CASSQDEDPANGYTF. The CDR3 coding sequence is TGTGCCAGCAGCCAAGATGAGGACCCGGCGAATGGCTACACCTTC.

This clonotype was observed at least ten times. This beta chain slipped into a library made for alpha chains as a stray read, so its size is not meaningful. The chain employs TRBV27 and TRBJ1-6, with D perhaps TRBD1 (6 bases). The germline V gene encodes CDR1 MNHEY and CDR2 SMNVEV (reference sequence). The CDR3 is made up of 16 amino acids. The ends were cut back, 11 bases at V and 3 bases at J, with 20 bases in the middle. The CDR3 region has the DNA TGTGCCTGCCGCCCTTGGGGGGCTATCTATAATTCACCCCTCCACTTT. Translating gives CACRPWGAIYNSPLHF.

This clonotype was detected many times. Little can be read into the size of this beta chain, an off-target read in a library designed for alpha chains. The chain combines TRBV20-1 with TRBJ1-5, with a tentative D call TRBD1 (5 bases). V lost 6 bases and J lost 9, with 9 bases in between. CDR1 is DFQATT, CDR2 SNEGSKA, per germline (reference sequence). There are 10 residues in the CDR3. CDR3 bases: TGCAGTGCAACGACAGCGCCCCAGCATTTT. This gives the protein CSATTAPQHF.

The table lists this clonotype with many counts. This beta chain appears as a stray read in a library generated for alpha chains; its size is not informative. CDR3: CASSQSPGQGYGEQYF. Here the CDR3 DNA reads TGCGCCAGCAGCCAATCTCCGGGACAGGGGTACGGCGAGCAGTACTTC. The chain links TRBV4-1 to TRBJ2-7; 10 bases are a match to TRBD1. CDR1 is MGHRA, CDR2 YSYEKL, per germline. CDR3 length: 16 residues. Trimming removed 2 bases from V and 6 bases from J; junction bases left unmatched: 10.

Concerning this clonotype itself: This beta chain is off target for a library built for alpha chains, so its abundance means little. J is TRBJ1-2 and V is TRBV9; perhaps TRBD1 as D (5 bases). Trimming removed 5 bases at V and 4 bases at J, with 12 bases between. There are 13 residues in the CDR3. Germline V gene data show CDR1 as SGDLS and CDR2 as YYNGEE. CDR3 nucleotides: TGTGCCAGCAGGAGGGGCGACCTCTATGGCTACACCTTC. Translation: CASRRGDLYGYTF.